The rows below give T cell receptor beta chains drawn from one sample of a study of T cells in Graves' hyperthyroidism and ophthalmopathy. TCRdb reprocessed the multiplex PCR reads via MiXCR and lists one record per CDR3 protein. The sample has about 510,000 distinct CDR3 sequences, around 43% seen once. Sequenced sample: peripheral blood or thyroid tissue (not recorded which). Source of these receptors: an adult woman with Graves' disease, either hyperthyroidism or ophthalmopathy (not recorded which). Both conserved end residues are part of each CDR3. Each record gives: J gene, D gene, V gene, CDR3 protein. A D gene is named only where the DNA matches it firmly.

TRBJ2-5	TRBD2	TRBV24-1	CATSDPGSSGGLQETQYF
TRBJ2-5	-	TRBV7-2	CASSSGGRAGVETQYF
TRBJ2-1	-	TRBV7-2	CASSLVEGTEQFF
TRBJ1-5	TRBD1	TRBV10-3	CAISDDRGGSDQPQHF
TRBJ2-3	-	TRBV25-1	CASTSELVRFTQYF
TRBJ2-5	-	TRBV10-3	CASSWGGRGHGETQYF
TRBJ1-1	TRBD1	TRBV29-1	CSAGQSLAEAFF
TRBJ2-5	-	TRBV20-1	CSAESLAVRETQYF
TRBJ2-2	-	TRBV20-1	CSARPRANTGELFF
TRBJ2-5	TRBD2	TRBV5-5	CASSLALAGQEAQYF
TRBJ2-5	TRBD1	TRBV29-1	CSGTGGGETQYF
TRBJ1-5	-	TRBV2	CASSDYNHPGQPQHF
TRBJ2-5	-	TRBV10-3	CATTDQQKETQYF